Ten or more counts support the clone carrying this T cell receptor beta chain. TCRdb itself ran the 5' RACE reads through MiXCR, one entry per CDR3 protein. The sample holds more than 60,000 distinct CDR3 sequences, 6.2% seen once. The entry originates in a study of CD8 T cells in ankylosing spondylitis. Sequencing was carried out using synovial fluid, either unsorted or a sorted T cell fraction (not recorded which). This sequence originates from a male donor with ankylosing spondylitis.

The CDR3 region has the DNA TGTGCCAGCAGCCCCCGGCGGGGACTAGAGGGTGAGCAGTTCTTC. It is translated as CASSPRRGLEGEQFF. The gene calls are TRBV3-1 and TRBJ2-1, with 8 bases that match TRBD2. CDR1 is LGHDT, CDR2 YNNKEL, per germline (reference sequence). CDR3 length: 15 amino acids. J lost 9 bases, V lost 4 bases, and 11 bases had no gene match.